The 27 T cell receptor beta chains given below trace back to one sample, sequenced in a study of beta chain features in type 1 diabetes. Study results and limitations: Shorter TCRB CDR3s, moderately but significantly so, marked every one of the four CD4+ subsets in Type 1 diabetes patients.

Investigators reverse transcribed all isolated RNA, so they sequenced expressed TCRB transcripts. Using immunoSEQ multiplex PCR, the repertoire was profiled, and TCRdb retains in-frame clones only, with some absent. This sample has approximately 57,000 clones, with 40% to 65% found just once. No antigen has been identified for these receptors. Sequencing was performed on Tregs from blood. The receptors were gathered from a woman aged 40 to 49 with type 1 diabetes.

J is TRBJ2-6 and V is TRBV18; weak D call: TRBD1 (6 bases). Germline CDR1 and CDR2: KGHSH and LQKENI. V gave up 3 bases and J gave up 7 bases, with 19 bases separating them. The CDR3 is 17 residues long. The CDR3 region has the DNA TGTGCCAGCTCACCGAACCTACAAACAGGGAGCGCCAACGTCCTGACTTTC. Its protein product is CASSPNLQTGSANVLTF.

The table lists this clone with a few counts. The rearrangement links TRBV29-1 to TRBJ2-3, with TRBD1 matching over 8 bases. This CDR3 is 15 amino acids long. V shed 8 bases and J 4 bases; nucleotides not matched to a gene: 14. In germline, CDR1 is SQVTM, CDR2 ANQGSEA. The CDR3, as DNA: TGCAGCCTTATTTCTCCCTCACAGGGGGCAGATACGCAGTATTTT. It yields the protein CSLISPSQGADTQYF.

Concerning this clone itself: This specimen includes other DNA sequences encoding the same CDR3. The CDR3 nucleotides are TGTGCCAGCAGCTTTCAGACAGGGAACACTGAAGCTTTCTTT. Translation gives CASSFQTGNTEAFF. The rearrangement uses TRBV7-9 and TRBJ1-1, with TRBD1 as a possible D gene (6 bases). The germline CDR1 and CDR2 sequences are SEHNR and FQNEAQ (reference sequence). The CDR3 has 14 amino acids. V shed 3 bases and J shed 1 base, with 9 bases lying between them. The entire variable domain, with the rest obtained from reference TRBV7-9 and TRBJ1-1, is as follows: DTGVSQNPRHKITKRGQNVTFRCDPISEHNRLYWYRQTLGQGPEFLTYFQNEAQLEKSRLLSDRFSAERPKGSFSTLEIQRTEQGDSAMYLCASSFQTGNTEAFFGQGTRLTVV.

The V gene is TRBV9, the J gene TRBJ2-7; the match to TRBD2 covers 9 bases. The CDR3 loop spans 14 amino acids. CDR1 and CDR2 (germline): SGDLS, YYNGEE. V lost 4 bases to trimming and J lost 6 bases; unmatched junction nucleotides: 8. CDR3 nucleotides: TGTGCCAGCAGCTCATGCGGGAGGGGCTGCGAGCAGTACTTC. Residues: CASSSCGRGCEQYF.

The sample holds a few counts of this clone. The V and J genes are TRBV29-1 and TRBJ1-1; TRBD1 might be the D (5 bases). The CDR3 has 13 residues. Looked up from germline, CDR1 is SQVTM and CDR2 is ANQGSEA. V was shortened by 7 bases and J by 4 bases, with 16 bases between the two germline ends. The CDR3: CSAGQGKSTEAFF. CDR3 nucleotides: TGCAGCGCTGGACAAGGGAAAAGCACTGAAGCTTTCTTT.

This clone was observed a few times. The chain combines TRBV18 with TRBJ2-1, with TRBD2 as a possible D gene (6 bases). Trimming cost V 5 bases and J 4 bases, with 12 bases left between them. The germline gives CDR1 KGHSH, CDR2 LQKENI. The CDR3 sequence is 14 residues long. The CDR3 region has the DNA TGTGCCAGCTCAAGATCGGGGGAATACAATGAGCAGTTCTTC. Amino acid sequence: CASSRSGEYNEQFF. Supplemented by reference TRBV18 and TRBJ2-1, the full variable domain reads NAGVMQNPRHLVRRRGQEARLRCSPMKGHSHVYWYRQLPEEGLKFMVYLQKENIIDESGMPKERFSAEFPKEGPSILRIQQVVRGDSAAYFCASSRSGEYNEQFFGPGTRLTVL.

This rearrangement joins TRBV7-6 to TRBJ2-1; TRBD1 is a possible D gene (6 bases). Trimming took 0 bases from V and 8 from J, leaving 8 bases between them. Germline lookup yields CDR1 SGHVS and CDR2 FNYEAQ. This CDR3 spans 13 amino acids. As DNA, the CDR3 is TGTGCCAGCAGCTTAGCACAGGGTTATGAGCAGTTCTTC. Protein: CASSLAQGYEQFF.

The chain joins TRBV4-3 to TRBJ2-1; D is perhaps TRBD2 (5 bases). The CDR3 extends over 15 amino acids. The V end was cut by 1 base, the J end by 3 bases, with 10 bases between. CDR1 is LGHNA, CDR2 YSLEER, per germline. CDR3 region: CASSQALAGYNEQFF. The DNA of the CDR3 is TGCGCCAGCAGCCAAGCCCTAGCCGGCTACAATGAGCAGTTCTTC.

The chain has TRBV19 and TRBJ2-5; D remains unclear. This CDR3 comprises 13 residues. The germline V gene encodes CDR1 LNHDA and CDR2 SQIVND (reference sequence). The germline V and J ends were trimmed by 3 bases and 1 base, with 6 bases remaining between them. DNA of the CDR3: TGTGCCAGTAGTATCCAGTCCCAAGAGACCCAGTACTTC. Translated, it gives CASSIQSQETQYF.

The sample holds one count of this clone. This chain connects TRBV30 to TRBJ2-2; D is possibly TRBD1 (7 bases). The germline V and J ends were trimmed by 8 bases and 9 bases, with 19 bases remaining between them. The CDR3 spans 13 residues. Germline V lookup: CDR1 GTSNPN, CDR2 SVGIG (reference sequence). The CDR3 DNA sequence: TGTGCCGGACAGCGACAGGGACTGAGGGAGCTGTTTTTT. It translates to CAGQRQGLRELFF.

The chain couples TRBV5-1 to TRBJ2-1, with a tentative D call TRBD1 (6 bases). The V gene's germline CDR1 is SGHRS and CDR2 YFSETQ. The CDR3 covers 11 residues. V was shortened by 4 bases and J by 10 bases, with 9 bases between the two germline ends. CDR3 nucleotide sequence: TGCGCCAGCAGCCCCGACAGGGAGCAGTTCTTC. Its translation: CASSPDREQFF.

The chain uses TRBV27 and TRBJ1-6; tentative D call: TRBD1 (5 bases). Germline CDR1 is MNHEY and CDR2 is SMNVEV (reference sequence). V was pared by 10 bases and J by 11 bases, with 18 bases between. This CDR3 contains 13 residues. The CDR3 region has the DNA TGTGCCACTTCCCGGGAGGGGTTAGCACCCCTCCACTTT. Translating it yields CATSREGLAPLHF.

The chain joins TRBV7-2 to TRBJ2-3; 11 bases fit TRBD2. The trim removed 2 bases at V and 4 bases at J, leaving 8 bases unmatched. Germline V gene data show CDR1 as SGHTA and CDR2 as FQGNSA. CDR3 length equals 17 residues. The CDR3 bases are TGTGCCAGCAGCTTACGCATTCGTAGCGGGAGGGCAGATACGCAGTATTTT. Translated, it gives CASSLRIRSGRADTQYF.

The chain recombines TRBV5-1 with TRBJ1-1, with a possible D match to TRBD1 (6 bases). V shed 3 bases and J shed 5 bases, with 11 bases lying between them. The CDR3 is 13 residues long. Germline values: CDR1 SGHRS, CDR2 YFSETQ. The CDR3, as DNA: TGCGCCAGCAGCTGGGAGGGGGGGACTGAAGCTTTCTTT. Protein: CASSWEGGTEAFF.

The V and J genes are TRBV27 and TRBJ2-1; unclear D gene. The germline V gene encodes CDR1 MNHEY and CDR2 SMNVEV (reference sequence). This CDR3 is built from 15 residues. V shed 3 bases and J shed 4 bases, with 13 bases lying between them. The CDR3 here is CASSFFSSLYNEQFF. CDR3 nucleotide sequence: TGTGCCAGCAGTTTCTTTAGTTCTCTTTACAATGAGCAGTTCTTC.

The CDR3 protein is CASSRAGISYEQYF. DNA for the CDR3: TGTGCCAGCAGCCGGGCCGGGATATCCTACGAGCAGTACTTC. The genes are TRBV5-4 and TRBJ2-7, with D maybe TRBD2 (5 bases). Looked up from germline, CDR1 is SGHNT and CDR2 is YYREEE (reference sequence). This CDR3 has 14 amino acids. Trimming took 4 bases from V and 1 from J, leaving 12 bases between them.

This clone was recorded at least ten times. The rearrangement uses TRBV5-5 and TRBJ2-1, with a possible D match to TRBD2 (6 bases). The CDR3 totals 17 residues. The ends were cut back, 4 bases at V and 0 bases at J, with 17 bases in the middle. Germline V lookup: CDR1 SGHKS, CDR2 YYEKEE (reference sequence). The CDR3 region has the DNA TGTGCCAGCAGCGAGCCCCGGGACTCCCTCTCCTACAATGAGCAGTTCTTC. Encoded protein: CASSEPRDSLSYNEQFF.

The V gene is TRBV19, the J gene TRBJ1-2, with D perhaps matching TRBD1 (5 bases). CDR3 length equals 12 residues. The germline V gene encodes CDR1 LNHDA and CDR2 SQIVND (reference sequence). V lost 7 bases and J lost 8, with 14 bases in between. The CDR3: CASTHKGYGYTF. The CDR3 DNA reads as TGTGCCAGTACCCACAAGGGGTACGGCTACACCTTC. Supplemented by reference TRBV19 and TRBJ1-2, the full variable domain reads DGGITQSPKYLFRKEGQNVTLSCEQNLNHDAMYWYRQDPGQGLRLIYYSQIVNDFQKGDIAEGYSVSREKKESFPLTVTSAQKNPTAFYLCASTHKGYGYTFGSGTRLTVV.

The chain carries TRBV4-3 and TRBJ1-2; D is possibly TRBD1 (5 bases). V lost 0 bases to trimming and J lost 2 bases, with 7 bases between them. This CDR3 spans 14 amino acids. Germline-derived CDR1 and CDR2 are LGHNA and YSLEER. Here the CDR3 reads CASSQEDSNYGYTF. CDR3 nucleotide sequence: TGCGCCAGCAGCCAAGAAGACAGCAACTATGGCTACACCTTC.

The CDR3 region has the DNA TGCGCCAGCAGCCCATACAAGGGACAGAAGAACACTGAAGCTTTCTTT. It encodes CASSPYKGQKNTEAFF. The V gene is TRBV5-1, the J gene TRBJ1-1; 7 nucleotides agree with TRBD1. From germline, CDR1 is SGHRS and CDR2 YFSETQ. The CDR3 is made up of 16 amino acids. Losses at the gene ends were 4 bases for V and 1 base for J; bases not matched to a gene: 10.

This clone was seen only a few times. The gene calls are TRBV5-1 and TRBJ2-7; D perhaps matches TRBD1 (6 bases). The length of the CDR3 is 13 residues. Germline V gene lookup returns CDR1 SGHRS and CDR2 YFSETQ. Trimming pared 4 bases from V and 2 bases from J, leaving 10 bases between. The CDR3, as DNA: TGCGCCAGCAGCAATCGGACAGCCTACGAGCAGTACTTC. Translation gives CASSNRTAYEQYF.

The chain joins TRBV27 to TRBJ1-5, with a tentative D call TRBD1 (5 bases). Trimming pared 5 bases from V and 7 bases from J, leaving 15 bases between. The CDR3 totals 14 residues. Germline CDR1 reads MNHEY; CDR2 reads SMNVEV (reference sequence). This CDR3 reads CASSPWTEGQPQHF. The CDR3 nucleotides are TGTGCCAGCAGTCCCTGGACGGAGGGGCAGCCCCAGCATTTT.

This chain joins TRBV7-2 and TRBJ2-7; 9 bases are shared with TRBD2. The germline CDR1 and CDR2 sequences are SGHTA and FQGNSA. J gave up 6 bases and V 5 bases, and 8 bases lay outside the gene matches. The CDR3 has 14 residues. The CDR3 spells CASSTGLAGAEQYF. CDR3 bases: TGTGCCAGCAGCACGGGACTAGCAGGTGCCGAGCAGTACTTC.

This clone was seen a single time. The gene calls are TRBV6-5 and TRBJ2-3; D is possibly TRBD2 (7 bases). The CDR3 totals 14 residues. From germline, CDR1 is MNHEY and CDR2 SVGAGI. V gave up 2 bases and J gave up 5 bases, with 11 bases separating them. The CDR3 DNA sequence: TGTGCCAGCAGTTACGAGGGAGGGGGAGATACGCAGTATTTT. It yields the protein CASSYEGGGDTQYF.

This clone was seen a handful of times. The V call is TRBV14, the J call TRBJ1-1; D possibly corresponds to TRBD1 (6 bases). Germline V gene data show CDR1 as SGHDN and CDR2 as FVKESK. CDR3 length: 15 amino acids. V shed 3 bases and J shed 4 bases, with 15 bases lying between them. CDR3 residues: CASSHGPGVATEAFF. The CDR3 nucleotides read TGTGCCAGCAGCCACGGTCCAGGGGTGGCCACTGAAGCTTTCTTT.

The chain has TRBV6-5 and TRBJ2-7; tentative D call: TRBD1 (5 bases). The V gene's germline CDR1 is MNHEY and CDR2 SVGAGI. The germline V and J ends were trimmed by 2 bases and 3 bases, with 14 bases remaining between them. The CDR3 consists of 15 residues. DNA of the CDR3: TGTGCCAGCAGTTACCGAGACACAGGTGACTACGAGCAGTACTTC. This gives the protein CASSYRDTGDYEQYF.

The count of this clone is one. This chain connects TRBV25-1 to TRBJ2-1; 11 positions match TRBD1. The CDR3 sequence is 15 residues long. CDR1 and CDR2 from the germline V gene are MGHDK and SYGVNS. Trimming removed 5 bases from V and 4 bases from J; junction bases left unmatched: 4. For the CDR3, the DNA is TGTGCCAGCAGTTATGGACAGGGGGCTTACAATGAGCAGTTCTTC. It yields the protein CASSYGQGAYNEQFF. The full variable domain, completed using reference TRBV25-1 and TRBJ2-1, is EADIYQTPRYLVIGTGKKITLECSQTMGHDKMYWYQQDPGMELHLIHYSYGVNSTEKGDLSSESTVSRIRTEHFPLTLESARPSHTSQYLCASSYGQGAYNEQFFGPGTRLTVL.